Listed below are T cell receptor beta chains from one sample, sequenced in a study of blood T cell repertoires in COVID-19. Clones were sequenced by immunoSEQ multiplex PCR, and TCRdb holds only the in-frame ones, with some missing. The sample carries about 240,000 clones, around four fifths recorded once. The sequenced sample consisted of peripheral blood. The source of these receptors is a man between 45 and 60 years old with acute or convalescent COVID-19. Each CDR3 is given with its conserved first and last residue. Each record gives: J gene, D gene, V gene, clone size, CDR3 DNA, CDR3 protein. The D gene is left open where the match is weak. Not all rows give a size; the values are once, few, many and, for expanded clones, a class.

J: TRBJ1-2
D: -
V: TRBV27
size: -
DNA: TGTGCCAGCAGTTTATCAAGGACAGCTAACTATGGCTACACCTTC
CDR3: CASSLSRTANYGYTF

J: TRBJ1-2
D: -
V: TRBV27
size: -
DNA: TGTGCCAGCGGTGGGGGGGCGCGAAACTATGGCTACACCTTC
CDR3: CASGGGARNYGYTF

J: TRBJ1-1
D: TRBD1
V: TRBV18
size: -
DNA: TGTGCCAGCTCACCACTGGGACAGGGTGGAGACACTGAAGCTTTCTTT
CDR3: CASSPLGQGGDTEAFF

J: TRBJ2-7
D: -
V: TRBV28
size: -
DNA: TGTGCCAGCAGTATCCAGAGGCGCGAGCAGTACTTC
CDR3: CASSIQRREQYF

J: TRBJ2-7
D: TRBD1
V: TRBV4-1
size: -
DNA: TGCGCCAGCAGCCTGGGACAGGGCTCCTACGAGCAGTACTTC
CDR3: CASSLGQGSYEQYF

J: TRBJ2-5
D: TRBD2
V: TRBV11-2
size: -
DNA: TGTGCCAGCAGCTCAGGGACTAGTCAAGAGACCCAGTACTTC
CDR3: CASSSGTSQETQYF

J: TRBJ2-3
D: TRBD2
V: TRBV3-1/TRBV3-2
size: few
DNA: TGTGCCAGCAGCCCGTCGGGGGAGGGTGGGCAGTATTTT
CDR3: CASSPSGEGGQYF

J: TRBJ2-1
D: TRBD2
V: TRBV4-2
size: -
DNA: TGTGCCAGCAGCCAAGGAGCTAGCGGGGGGGCGGTTGAGCAGTTCTTC
CDR3: CASSQGASGGAVEQFF

J: TRBJ2-5
D: -
V: TRBV9
size: -
DNA: TGTGCCAGCAGCCGGTCCGTTGGCGGGGGCCCGCAAGAGACCCAGTACTTC
CDR3: CASSRSVGGGPQETQYF

J: TRBJ2-7
D: TRBD2
V: TRBV27
size: -
DNA: TGTGCCAGCAGTCAAGCCGCTAGCGGGCAACTCGAGCAGTACTTC
CDR3: CASSQAASGQLEQYF

J: TRBJ1-1
D: -
V: TRBV7-9
size: -
DNA: TGTGCCAGCAGCCGACAGATGAACACTGAAGCTTTCTTT
CDR3: CASSRQMNTEAFF

J: TRBJ1-5
D: -
V: TRBV4-1
size: -
DNA: TGCGCCAGCAGCCAAGTTGTCTATAGCAATCAGCCCCAGCATTTT
CDR3: CASSQVVYSNQPQHF

J: TRBJ2-1
D: TRBD2
V: TRBV9
size: few
DNA: TGTGCCAGCAGCGTAGGACTAGCGGGAGGGAATGAGCAGTTCTTC
CDR3: CASSVGLAGGNEQFF

J: TRBJ2-2
D: TRBD1
V: TRBV4-2
size: -
DNA: TGTGCCAGCAGCCAAAGGACAGGGGACACCGGGGAGCTGTTTTTT
CDR3: CASSQRTGDTGELFF

J: TRBJ2-2
D: TRBD1
V: TRBV19
size: -
DNA: TGTGCCAGTAGTACCTCGGGACAGGGGGGCACCGGGGAGCTGTTTTTT
CDR3: CASSTSGQGGTGELFF

J: TRBJ2-1
D: -
V: TRBV5-1
size: -
DNA: TGCGCCAGCAGCTTGGCGGGGTATGAGCAGTTCTTC
CDR3: CASSLAGYEQFF

J: TRBJ1-5
D: -
V: TRBV24-1
size: -
DNA: TGTGCCACCGGGAGGGGGGATAATCAGCCCCAGCATTTT
CDR3: CATGRGDNQPQHF

J: TRBJ1-1
D: -
V: TRBV19
size: few
DNA: TGTGCCAGTATGAGGGGGGGACCCACAGGGGAAGCTTTCTTT
CDR3: CASMRGGPTGEAFF

J: TRBJ1-2
D: TRBD1
V: TRBV5-5
size: once
DNA: TGTGCCAGCAGCACACAGGGGCTTGGCTACACCTTC
CDR3: CASSTQGLGYTF

J: TRBJ2-7
D: TRBD1
V: TRBV11-2
size: -
DNA: TGTGCCAGCAGCTCCTACAGGGGGATCCCCTACGAGCAGTACTTC
CDR3: CASSSYRGIPYEQYF

J: TRBJ2-7
D: -
V: TRBV7-6
size: -
DNA: TGTGCCAGCAGCTTAGCCGGGACCTACGAGCAGTACTTC
CDR3: CASSLAGTYEQYF

J: TRBJ2-3
D: TRBD2
V: TRBV19
size: -
DNA: TGTGCCAGTAGTTGGTCTAGCGGGAGCACAGATACGCAGTATTTT
CDR3: CASSWSSGSTDTQYF

J: TRBJ2-3
D: TRBD2
V: TRBV9
size: -
DNA: TGTGCCAGCAGCGTAGGACTAGCGGGAGTAGGGGATACGCAGTATTTT
CDR3: CASSVGLAGVGDTQYF

J: TRBJ1-6
D: -
V: TRBV6-5
size: -
DNA: TGTGCCAGCAGTTACTCGGTACAGAATAATTCACCCCTCCACTTT
CDR3: CASSYSVQNNSPLHF

J: TRBJ1-6
D: -
V: TRBV28
size: -
DNA: TGTGCCAGCAGTTATTTTCAGGGTCCCTATAATTCACCCCTCCACTTT
CDR3: CASSYFQGPYNSPLHF